A single T cell receptor (beta chain) is shown here with its context. This clonotype is assessed as medium-sized (0.01 to 0.1%). No cognate antigen has been identified for it. No clone much larger than this one lies a single base away; base qualities are absent. This entry belongs to a study of type 1 regulatory T cells (dated by TCRdb to the early 2020s). About the investigation overall: An in vitro protocol by which a Tr1-enriched, alloantigen-specific CD4 T cell product named T-allo10 was generated was characterized in the study. T-allo10 was being evaluated clinically in patients with hematological malignancies who were receiving allogeneic hematopoietic stem cell transplantation.

This sample was sequenced with an Illumina MiSeq. The public reads were reanalyzed by TCRdb: fastp trimming at Q25, MiXCR alignment, in-frame beta chains only. A single entry per CDR3 protein holds the most common genes and DNA from its merged rows. Across this sample there are just over 14,000 distinct CDR3 sequences, with roughly 13% seen only once. Clones ranked in the top ten supply roughly 15% of the sample. From the cysteine up to the phenylalanine, the CDR3 has a length of 15 residues. CDR3 DNA only is kept here, 45 bases in frame from base 1. This chain joins TRBV12-2 to TRBJ2-3; TRBD1, as called in the table, went unchecked against the DNA. TRBV12-2 is recorded as a pseudogene. The sequencing sample was made of cultured T cells, either the whole culture or a sorted T cell fraction (not recorded which). This clonotype was sampled from a human donor in good health. The CDR3 has the sequence CASRRRDRGTDTQYF. The sequenced DNA: TGTGCAAGTCGTCGCCGGGACAGGGGCACAGATACGCAGTATTTT.